The 21 T cell receptor beta chains presented below share a single source sample, sequenced in a study of blood T cell repertoires in COVID-19. The protocol was immunoSEQ multiplex PCR, while the TCRdb copy is restricted to in-frame clones and leaves out a portion. There are about 75,000 clones in the sample; approximately 90% occur only once, and more than 5.5% lies in the top ten. Sequenced material: peripheral blood. The receptors derive from a woman between 45 and 60 years old with acute or convalescent COVID-19.

The chain links TRBV7-9 to TRBJ2-7, with D perhaps matching TRBD1 (6 bases). The CDR3 is 16 amino acids. CDR1 and CDR2 (germline): SEHNR, FQNEAQ (reference sequence). Trimming cost V 4 bases and J 5 bases, with 21 bases left between them. The CDR3, as DNA: TGTGCCAGCAGCTCGTACAGGGCTATACCATGGCACGAGCAGTACTTC. This translates into CASSSYRAIPWHEQYF.

This rearrangement joins TRBV7-8 to TRBJ2-1, with TRBD2 identical over 8 bases. CDR1 SGHVS and CDR2 FQNEAQ come from the germline V gene. The CDR3 sequence is 15 residues long. Trimming cost V 1 base and J 5 bases; bases outside gene matches: 4. For the CDR3, the DNA is TGTGCCAGCAGCTTAGGGGTTAGCGGGGACAATGAGCAGTTCTTC. This sequence encodes CASSLGVSGDNEQFF.

The chain is built from TRBV6-2 or TRBV6-3 and TRBJ1-2; no firm D call. Trimming left V 4 bases short and J 8 bases short, with 14 bases between. CDR1 MNHEY and CDR2 SVGEGT come from the germline V gene. This CDR3 has 13 amino acids. The CDR3 bases are TGTGCCAGCAGTTCCATTGGGCCTGTGGGCTACACCTTC. This codes for CASSSIGPVGYTF.

J is TRBJ1-2 and V is TRBV28; TRBD1 matches at 7 bases. The CDR3 contains 13 residues. With V trimmed by 8 bases and J by 5 bases, 8 bases remained unmatched. CDR1 and CDR2 from the germline V gene are MDHEN and SYDVKM. The CDR3 sequence is CASGPGQIYGYTF. In DNA form, the CDR3 reads TGTGCCAGCGGACCGGGACAGATATATGGCTACACCTTC.

The rearrangement joins TRBV15 to TRBJ1-4; no firm D call. V lost 0 bases, J lost 7 bases, and 6 bases lay in between. This CDR3 is built from 13 residues. Germline CDR1 LNHNV, CDR2 YYDKDF (reference sequence). CDR3: CATSRDHSEKLFF. The DNA for the CDR3 is TGTGCCACCAGCAGAGATCATAGTGAAAAACTGTTTTTT.

The V call is TRBV7-3, the J call TRBJ2-7; TRBD2 matches at 7 bases. The CDR3 has 15 residues. CDR1 is SGHTA and CDR2 is FQGTGA in the germline V gene. J was trimmed by 5 bases and V by 4 bases; bases with no gene match: 11. The CDR3 nucleotides read TGTGCCAGCAGCTCGAGCGGGGTGGGGACCGACGAGCAGTACTTC. Translating gives CASSSSGVGTDEQYF.

This chain uses TRBV2 with TRBJ2-7; 10 nucleotides line up with TRBD1. There are 14 residues in the CDR3. V dropped 5 bases and J dropped 5; count of bases not matched to a gene: 6. Germline V gene lookup returns CDR1 SNHLY and CDR2 FYNNEI. CDR3 bases: TGTGCCAGCAGTACCGGGACAGGGGTGAACGAGCAGTACTTC. Translating it yields CASSTGTGVNEQYF.

The rearrangement joins TRBV3-1 (or the pseudogene TRBV3-2) to TRBJ1-2; D unresolved. Germline V lookup: CDR1 LGHDT, CDR2 YNNKEL (reference sequence). This CDR3 is built from 15 residues. The ends were cut back, 0 bases at V and 3 bases at J, with 11 bases in the middle. The CDR3 loop is CASSQDNRIYYGYTF. In DNA form, the CDR3 reads TGTGCCAGCAGCCAAGATAACAGAATTTACTATGGCTACACCTTC.

The chain carries TRBV3-1 (or the pseudogene TRBV3-2) and TRBJ1-3; no definite D call. The CDR3 totals 13 residues. Germline loops: CDR1 LGHDT, CDR2 YNNKEL (reference sequence). V lost 8 bases and J 1 base, leaving 9 bases between the germline ends. CDR3 in DNA: TGTGCCAGCGATGGAGGTTCTGGAAACACCATATATTTT. Its protein product is CASDGGSGNTIYF.

The V and J genes are TRBV5-4 and TRBJ2-1; D call uncertain. V was cut by 4 bases and J by 0 bases, with 11 bases left in between. The CDR3 is 15 amino acids. Germline V gene data show CDR1 as SGHNT and CDR2 as YYREEE (reference sequence). The CDR3 region is CASSPRGASYNEQFF. CDR3 DNA: TGTGCCAGCAGCCCTCGCGGAGCCTCCTACAATGAGCAGTTCTTC.

The CDR3 sequence: CASSLQGLYNEKLFF. For the CDR3, the DNA is TGTGCCAGCAGTTTACAGGGGCTTTATAATGAAAAACTGTTTTTT. The J gene is TRBJ1-4, the V gene TRBV28, with D tentatively TRBD1 (6 bases). The CDR3 covers 15 residues. Germline loops: CDR1 MDHEN, CDR2 SYDVKM. V was trimmed by 2 bases and J by 4 bases, leaving 11 bases between them.

This chain connects TRBV27 to TRBJ2-7; D might be TRBD1 (6 bases). CDR3 length: 12 residues. Germline assignment: CDR1 MNHEY and CDR2 SMNVEV (reference sequence). V was cut by 7 bases and J by 4 bases, with 11 bases left in between. The CDR3 region has the DNA TGTGCCAGCAAGGGGACAAGTTACGAGCAGTACTTC. Its protein product is CASKGTSYEQYF.

V gene TRBV7-2 combines with J gene TRBJ1-2, with D possibly being TRBD1 (5 bases). The germline V gene encodes CDR1 SGHTA and CDR2 FQGNSA. Trimming cost V 5 bases and J 8 bases, with 18 bases left between them. The CDR3 consists of 14 residues. The CDR3 loop reads CASSKGLRSGGYTF. The CDR3 nucleotides are TGTGCCAGCAGCAAGGGACTGAGGAGTGGAGGCTACACCTTC.

The chain joins TRBV5-6 to TRBJ2-3, with D hard to call. CDR1 is SGHDT, CDR2 YYEEEE, per germline. CDR3 length: 12 residues. Trimming took off 1 base at V and 3 bases at J, with 3 bases between the two ends. CDR3 sequence reads: CASSLLTDTQYF. For the CDR3, the DNA is TGTGCCAGCAGCTTGTTAACAGATACGCAGTATTTT.

The CDR3 DNA reads TGCGCCAGCAGCCAAGAAGCGGCCGGGGAGCGCCACTATCCGGATACGCAGTATTTT. This sequence encodes CASSQEAAGERHYPDTQYF. This chain uses TRBV4-1 with TRBJ2-3; D is perhaps TRBD2 (5 bases). V dropped 0 bases and J dropped 6 bases, with 25 bases sitting between them. From germline, CDR1 is MGHRA and CDR2 YSYEKL. The CDR3 is 19 amino acids.

V usage is TRBV6-5 and J usage is TRBJ1-2, with 7 positions matching TRBD1. The CDR3 totals 14 residues. Trimming removed 5 bases from V and 8 bases from J; junction bases left unmatched: 11. From germline, CDR1 is MNHEY and CDR2 SVGAGI. CDR3 nucleotide sequence: TGTGCCAGCAGTCTAGACAGGGCAGTGGGGGGCTACACCTTC. This sequence encodes CASSLDRAVGGYTF.

The CDR3 loop is CASRPQGQRNSPLHF. The CDR3 DNA sequence: TGTGCCAGCAGACCACAGGGACAGCGTAATTCACCCCTCCACTTT. The rearrangement links TRBV6-5 to TRBJ1-6; TRBD1 matches at 7 bases. Per the germline V gene, CDR1 is MNHEY and CDR2 is SVGAGI. Trimming at V came to 6 bases and at J to 6 bases, leaving 8 bases not matched to a gene. CDR3 length equals 15 residues.

This clone was seen only a few times. The CDR3: CASSWTAYEQYF. The CDR3 DNA is TGTGCCAGCAGTTGGACAGCCTACGAGCAGTACTTC. The chain recombines TRBV2 with TRBJ2-7, with D possibly matching TRBD1 (6 bases). Per the germline V gene, CDR1 is SNHLY and CDR2 is FYNNEI. V lost 5 bases, J lost 2 bases, and 7 bases lay in between. The CDR3 contains 12 residues.

The V and J genes are TRBV29-1 and TRBJ1-1, with 9 bases that match TRBD1. The V segment lost 6 bases and the J segment 6 bases; nucleotides outside the gene matches: 5. The CDR3 consists of 12 residues. Germline CDR1 SQVTM, CDR2 ANQGSEA. In nucleotides, the CDR3 is TGCAGCGTACGGGACAGGGTTTCTGAAGCTTTCTTT. Protein sequence: CSVRDRVSEAFF.

The chain recombines TRBV19 with TRBJ1-2, with D possibly matching TRBD1 (5 bases). CDR3 length: 15 residues. V lost 5 bases and J lost 4, with 17 bases in between. Looked up from germline, CDR1 is LNHDA and CDR2 is SQIVND (reference sequence). CDR3 amino acids: CASSETWGVVYGYTF. The CDR3 DNA reads as TGTGCCAGTAGTGAGACATGGGGCGTCGTCTATGGCTACACCTTC.

The CDR3 DNA reads as TGCGCCAGCAGCCTTGGACAGGAGAACACTGAAGCTTTCTTT. Its translation: CASSLGQENTEAFF. The V and J genes are TRBV5-1 and TRBJ1-1; the match to TRBD1 covers 7 bases. This CDR3 is built from 14 residues. The junction had 4 bases not matched to a gene; V was cut back by 4 bases and J by 1 base. Germline V gene lookup returns CDR1 SGHRS and CDR2 YFSETQ.